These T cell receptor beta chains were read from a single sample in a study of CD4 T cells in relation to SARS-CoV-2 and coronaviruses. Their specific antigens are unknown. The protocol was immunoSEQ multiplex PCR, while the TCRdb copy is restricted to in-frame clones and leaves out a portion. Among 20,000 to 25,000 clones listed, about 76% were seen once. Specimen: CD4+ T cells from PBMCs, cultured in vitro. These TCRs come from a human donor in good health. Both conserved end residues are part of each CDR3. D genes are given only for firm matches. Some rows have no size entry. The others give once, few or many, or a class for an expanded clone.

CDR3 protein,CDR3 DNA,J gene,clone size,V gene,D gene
CATATISTGELFF,TGTGCCACCGCGACGATATCCACCGGGGAGCTGTTTTTT,TRBJ2-2,once,TRBV2,NA
CASSFPNRAYEQYF,TGTGCCAGCAGTTTCCCTAACAGGGCCTACGAGCAGTACTTC,TRBJ2-7,NA,TRBV28,NA
CASSPGVTDTQYF,TGTGCCAGCTCCCCGGGAGTGACAGATACGCAGTATTTT,TRBJ2-3,NA,TRBV18,NA
CAWGQTYNEQFF,TGTGCCTGGGGACAGACCTACAATGAGCAGTTCTTC,TRBJ2-1,NA,TRBV30,NA
CASVLAGANTGELFF,TGTGCCAGCGTCCTAGCGGGGGCGAACACCGGGGAGCTGTTTTTT,TRBJ2-2,NA,TRBV19,TRBD2
CASSPGETQYF,TGTGCCAGCTCACCGGGGGAGACCCAGTACTTC,TRBJ2-5,NA,TRBV18,NA
CASSSQGQAFSNEQFF,TGTGCCAGCAGCTCACAGGGACAGGCTTTTTCCAATGAGCAGTTCTTC,TRBJ2-1,NA,TRBV5-6,TRBD1
CASSQGYGYTF,TGTGCCAGCAGTCAGGGATATGGCTACACCTTC,TRBJ1-2,NA,TRBV12-3/TRBV12-4,NA
CASSYRRQGNNSPLHF,TGTGCCAGCAGTTACCGACGACAGGGGAATAATTCACCCCTCCACTTT,TRBJ1-6,NA,TRBV6-5,TRBD1
CAWNLADRSYEQYF,TGTGCCTGGAACCTAGCCGACCGCTCCTACGAGCAGTACTTC,TRBJ2-7,NA,TRBV30,NA
CASSSGTGGAETQYF,TGTGCCAGCAGTTCGGGGACAGGGGGTGCTGAGACCCAGTACTTC,TRBJ2-5,NA,TRBV27,TRBD1
CASSVRGEGTEAFF,TGTGCCAGCAGTGTCCGAGGGGAGGGGACTGAAGCTTTCTTT,TRBJ1-1,NA,TRBV2,NA
CASSLGETQYF,TGTGCCAGCAGTTTAGGGGAGACCCAGTACTTC,TRBJ2-5,NA,TRBV27,NA
CASSLFGLAEETQYF,TGTGCCAGCAGCTTATTTGGGCTAGCCGAGGAGACCCAGTACTTC,TRBJ2-5,once,TRBV7-3,NA
CASSPRGQGVLQETQYF,TGTGCCAGCAGCCCCCGAGGGCAGGGGGTTCTCCAAGAGACCCAGTACTTC,TRBJ2-5,NA,TRBV7-3,TRBD1
CATIGRTSSYEQYF,TGTGCCACCATCGGAAGGACTAGCTCCTACGAGCAGTACTTC,TRBJ2-7,NA,TRBV10-3,TRBD2
CASSLWGKSNTGELFF,TGTGCCAGCAGTTTGTGGGGGAAATCGAACACCGGGGAGCTGTTTTTT,TRBJ2-2,few,TRBV28,NA
CASSLSAEQDVRFF,TGCGCCAGCAGCTTATCCGCGGAACAGGACGTTAGGTTCTTC,TRBJ2-1,NA,TRBV5-1,NA
CASSYSRYQYF,TGTGCCAGCAGTTACTCACGGTACCAGTACTTC,TRBJ2-5,NA,TRBV6-5,NA
CASSRDTDTQYF,TGTGCCAGCAGTCGGGACACGGATACGCAGTATTTT,TRBJ2-3,NA,TRBV12-3/TRBV12-4,NA
CASQSGGGGNVLTF,TGTGCCAGCCAATCCGGGGGGGGTGGCAACGTCCTGACTTTC,TRBJ2-6,NA,TRBV6-5,TRBD2
CATSRDVVPDTQYF,TGTGCCACCAGCAGAGATGTAGTCCCGGATACGCAGTATTTT,TRBJ2-3,once,TRBV15,NA
CAWSVRALPSGSRGRWDTQYF,TGTGCCTGGAGTGTACGTGCTTTACCTAGCGGGAGTAGGGGTCGCTGGGATACGCAGTATTTT,TRBJ2-3,NA,TRBV30,TRBD2
CSASIRENTEAFF,TGCAGTGCTAGTATCAGGGAGAACACTGAAGCTTTCTTT,TRBJ1-1,NA,TRBV20-1,NA
CASKKGTVWGYGYTF,TGTGCCAGCAAGAAAGGAACAGTGTGGGGTTATGGCTACACCTTC,TRBJ1-2,NA,TRBV6-5,NA
CASSEARRISGANVLTF,TGTGCCAGCAGTGAAGCACGTCGAATCTCTGGGGCCAACGTCCTGACTTTC,TRBJ2-6,NA,TRBV2,NA
CASSQVTLAREQYF,TGCGCCAGCAGCCAAGTTACACTAGCGCGCGAGCAGTACTTC,TRBJ2-7,NA,TRBV4-1,TRBD2
CASSQVRFTDANTGELFF,TGTGCCAGCAGCCAAGTGAGATTCACTGACGCGAACACCGGGGAGCTGTTTTTT,TRBJ2-2,NA,TRBV3-1/TRBV3-2,NA
CASSMELRDGANYGYTF,TGTGCCAGTAGTATGGAATTACGGGACGGAGCTAACTATGGCTACACCTTC,TRBJ1-2,NA,TRBV19,NA
CASSLASGAFEAFF,TGTGCCAGCAGTTTAGCGAGCGGGGCCTTTGAAGCTTTCTTT,TRBJ1-1,NA,TRBV27,NA
CASSYPRAQTSAYEQYF,TGTGCCAGCAGTTACCCCCGCGCACAGACCTCAGCCTACGAGCAGTACTTC,TRBJ2-7,NA,TRBV6-2/TRBV6-3,NA
CTSSLLSSSYNEQFF,TGCACCAGCAGCCTGCTTTCAAGCTCCTACAATGAGCAGTTCTTC,TRBJ2-1,NA,TRBV1,NA
CASSQGQGGQPQHF,TGCGCCAGCAGCCAAGGACAGGGCGGGCAGCCCCAGCATTTT,TRBJ1-5,NA,TRBV5-1,TRBD1
CASSYSTGSDTGELFF,TGTGCCAGCAGTTACTCGACCGGGTCGGACACCGGGGAGCTGTTTTTT,TRBJ2-2,NA,TRBV6-6,NA
CASSVQETQYF,TGTGCCAGCAGCGTCCAAGAGACCCAGTACTTC,TRBJ2-5,NA,TRBV2,NA
CASSYTYGYQETQYF,TGTGCCAGCAGCTATACTTACGGGTACCAAGAGACCCAGTACTTC,TRBJ2-5,NA,TRBV27,NA
CASSYTSGQYNEQFF,TGTGCCAGCAGCTACACTAGCGGGCAGTACAATGAGCAGTTCTTC,TRBJ2-1,NA,TRBV11-2,TRBD2
CASSEGGSGNTIYF,TGTGCCAGCAGTGAAGGAGGGTCTGGAAACACCATATATTTT,TRBJ1-3,NA,TRBV6-1,NA
CASSQEDYEQYF,TGTGCCAGCAGCCAAGAGGACTACGAGCAGTACTTC,TRBJ2-7,NA,TRBV3-1/TRBV3-2,NA
CASSNPLGGSYGYTF,TGTGCCAGTAGTAATCCCTTGGGGGGAAGCTATGGCTACACCTTC,TRBJ1-2,NA,TRBV19,NA
CASSTGTPNQPQHF,TGTGCCAGTAGTACCGGGACACCGAATCAGCCCCAGCATTTT,TRBJ1-5,NA,TRBV19,NA
CAWSGPLGGALADEKLFF,TGTGCCTGGAGTGGACCACTGGGAGGAGCGCTTGCTGATGAAAAACTGTTTTTT,TRBJ1-4,NA,TRBV30,NA
CASSASGTGWNEQFF,TGTGCCAGCAGCGCCTCCGGGACAGGGTGGAATGAGCAGTTCTTC,TRBJ2-1,NA,TRBV9,TRBD1
CASSPPSGEKLFF,TGTGCCAGCAGCCCCCCATCTGGGGAAAAACTGTTTTTT,TRBJ1-4,NA,TRBV3-1/TRBV3-2,NA
CASIRGRPLNTEAFF,TGTGCCAGTATCAGGGGACGTCCCCTGAACACTGAAGCTTTCTTT,TRBJ1-1,NA,TRBV19,NA
CASRHNNQPQHF,TGTGCCAGCAGGCATAACAATCAGCCCCAGCATTTT,TRBJ1-5,NA,TRBV12-3/TRBV12-4,NA
CASSFGPGTEAFF,NA,TRBJ1-1,NA,TRBV5-1,NA
CASSRTVTTNEKLFF,TGTGCCAGCAGCCGTACAGTGACGACTAATGAAAAACTGTTTTTT,TRBJ1-4,NA,TRBV11-2,NA
CASRPGQNTDTQYF,TGCGCCAGCAGGCCGGGACAGAACACAGATACGCAGTATTTT,TRBJ2-3,NA,TRBV10-1,TRBD1
CASSTPGPGRSDYGYTF,TGTGCCAGTAGCACCCCCGGGCCGGGGCGATCTGACTATGGCTACACCTTC,TRBJ1-2,NA,TRBV19,NA
CASSLGQGTDTQYF,TGTGCCAGCAGCTTAGGACAGGGCACAGATACGCAGTATTTT,TRBJ2-3,NA,TRBV7-6,NA
CASSDRGDYGYTF,TGTGCCAGCAGCGACAGGGGAGACTATGGCTACACCTTC,TRBJ1-2,NA,TRBV9,TRBD1
CASSELGTQGANTEAFF,TGTGCCAGCAGTGAATTGGGGACCCAAGGGGCGAACACTGAAGCTTTCTTT,TRBJ1-1,NA,TRBV25-1,NA
CASSENSGLAINEQFF,TGTGCCAGCAGTGAAAATTCCGGACTAGCGATCAATGAGCAGTTCTTC,TRBJ2-1,NA,TRBV6-1,TRBD2
CASSPREGLVGFTGFYEQYF,TGCGCCAGCAGCCCGCGGGAAGGGCTGGTCGGATTTACTGGGTTCTACGAGCAGTACTTC,TRBJ2-7,NA,TRBV5-1,NA